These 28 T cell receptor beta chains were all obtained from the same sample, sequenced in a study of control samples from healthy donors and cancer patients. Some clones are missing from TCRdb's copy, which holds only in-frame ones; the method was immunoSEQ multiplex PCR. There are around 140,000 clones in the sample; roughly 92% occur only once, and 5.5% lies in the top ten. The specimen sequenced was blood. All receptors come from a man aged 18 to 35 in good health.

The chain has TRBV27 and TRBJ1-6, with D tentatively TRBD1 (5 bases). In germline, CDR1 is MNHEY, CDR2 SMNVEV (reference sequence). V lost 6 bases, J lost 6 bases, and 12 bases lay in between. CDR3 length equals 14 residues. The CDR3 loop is CASSSRGFNSPLHF. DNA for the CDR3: TGTGCCAGCAGCTCACGGGGGTTTAATTCACCCCTCCACTTT.

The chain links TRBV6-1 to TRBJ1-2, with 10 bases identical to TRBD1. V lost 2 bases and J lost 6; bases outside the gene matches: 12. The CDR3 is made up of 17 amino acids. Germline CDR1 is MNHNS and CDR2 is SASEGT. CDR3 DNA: TGTGCCAGCAGTGAACGAGGGTCGAGACAGGGGGCGAATGGCTACACCTTC. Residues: CASSERGSRQGANGYTF.

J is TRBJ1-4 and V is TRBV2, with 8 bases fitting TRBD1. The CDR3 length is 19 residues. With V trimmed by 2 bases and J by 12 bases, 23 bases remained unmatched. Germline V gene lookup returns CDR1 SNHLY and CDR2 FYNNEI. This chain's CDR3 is CASSEKFSRTGTGFEELFF. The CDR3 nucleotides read TGTGCCAGCAGTGAAAAGTTTAGCAGGACAGGGACGGGATTCGAAGAACTGTTTTTT.

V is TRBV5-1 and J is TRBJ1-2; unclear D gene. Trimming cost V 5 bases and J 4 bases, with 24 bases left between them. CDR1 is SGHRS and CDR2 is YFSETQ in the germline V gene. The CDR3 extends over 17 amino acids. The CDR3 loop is CASSKPQIPGVGYGYTF. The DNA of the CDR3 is TGCGCCAGCAGTAAGCCCCAAATCCCGGGAGTCGGCTATGGCTACACCTTC.

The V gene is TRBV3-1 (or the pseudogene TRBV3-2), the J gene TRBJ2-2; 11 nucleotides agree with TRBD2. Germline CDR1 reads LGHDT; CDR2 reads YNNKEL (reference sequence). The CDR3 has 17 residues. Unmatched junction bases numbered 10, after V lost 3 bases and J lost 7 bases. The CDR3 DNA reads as TGTGCCAGCAGCCATCCGGGACTAGCGGATTTGGACGGGGAGCTGTTTTTT. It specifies CASSHPGLADLDGELFF.

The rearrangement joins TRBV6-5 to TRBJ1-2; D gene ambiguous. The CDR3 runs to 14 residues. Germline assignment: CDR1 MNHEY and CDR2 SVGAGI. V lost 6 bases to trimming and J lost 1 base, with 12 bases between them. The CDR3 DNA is TGTGCCAGCAGAGGTTCGACCGATAACTATGGCTACACCTTC. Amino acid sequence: CASRGSTDNYGYTF.

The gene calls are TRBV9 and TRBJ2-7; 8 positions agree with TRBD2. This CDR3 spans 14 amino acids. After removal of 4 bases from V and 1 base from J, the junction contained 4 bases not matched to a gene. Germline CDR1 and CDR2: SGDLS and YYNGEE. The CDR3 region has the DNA TGTGCCAGCAGCCCCCGGGGGGGGTCCTACGAGCAGTACTTC. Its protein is CASSPRGGSYEQYF.

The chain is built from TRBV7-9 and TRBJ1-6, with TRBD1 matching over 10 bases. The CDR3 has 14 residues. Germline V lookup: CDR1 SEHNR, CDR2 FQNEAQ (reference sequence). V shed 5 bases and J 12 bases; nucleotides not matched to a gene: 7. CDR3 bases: TGTGCCAGCAGCGGCGCGGGACAGGGGCTACCCCTCCACTTT. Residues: CASSGAGQGLPLHF.

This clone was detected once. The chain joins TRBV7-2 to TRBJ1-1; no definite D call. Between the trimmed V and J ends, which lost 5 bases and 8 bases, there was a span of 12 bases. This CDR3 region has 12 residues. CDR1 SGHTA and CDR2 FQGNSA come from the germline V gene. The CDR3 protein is CASSLYSGEAFF. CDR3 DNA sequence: TGTGCCAGCAGCCTATACTCGGGGGAAGCTTTCTTT.

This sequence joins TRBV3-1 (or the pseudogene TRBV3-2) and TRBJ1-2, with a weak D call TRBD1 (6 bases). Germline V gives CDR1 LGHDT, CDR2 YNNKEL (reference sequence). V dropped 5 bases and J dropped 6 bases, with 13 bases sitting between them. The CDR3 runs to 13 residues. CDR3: CASSFTGLHGYTF. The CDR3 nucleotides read TGTGCCAGCAGCTTCACAGGGCTCCATGGCTACACCTTC.

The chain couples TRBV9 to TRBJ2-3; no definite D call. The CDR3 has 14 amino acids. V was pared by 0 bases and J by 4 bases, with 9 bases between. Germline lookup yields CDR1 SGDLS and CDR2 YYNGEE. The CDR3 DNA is TGTGCCAGCAGCGTAGGTAACCGCCCAGATACGCAGTATTTT. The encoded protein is CASSVGNRPDTQYF.

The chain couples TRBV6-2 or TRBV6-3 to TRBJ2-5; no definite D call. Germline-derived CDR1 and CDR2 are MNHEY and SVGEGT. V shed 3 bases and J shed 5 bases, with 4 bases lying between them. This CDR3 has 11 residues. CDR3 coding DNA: TGTGCCAGCAGTTATAGGGAGACCCAGTACTTC. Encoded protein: CASSYRETQYF.

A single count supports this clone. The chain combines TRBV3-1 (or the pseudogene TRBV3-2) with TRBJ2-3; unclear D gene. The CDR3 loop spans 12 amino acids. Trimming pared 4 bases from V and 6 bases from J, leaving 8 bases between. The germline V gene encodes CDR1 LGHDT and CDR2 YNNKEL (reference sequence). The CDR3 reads CASSPFSDTQYF. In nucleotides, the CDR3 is TGTGCCAGCAGCCCTTTTTCGGATACGCAGTATTTT.

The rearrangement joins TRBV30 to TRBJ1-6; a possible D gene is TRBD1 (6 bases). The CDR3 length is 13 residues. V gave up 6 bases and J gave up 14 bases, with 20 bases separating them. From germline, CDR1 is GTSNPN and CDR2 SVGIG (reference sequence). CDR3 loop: CACLGGSVSTLHF. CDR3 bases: TGTGCCTGCTTAGGGGGATCCGTTTCTACCCTCCACTTT.

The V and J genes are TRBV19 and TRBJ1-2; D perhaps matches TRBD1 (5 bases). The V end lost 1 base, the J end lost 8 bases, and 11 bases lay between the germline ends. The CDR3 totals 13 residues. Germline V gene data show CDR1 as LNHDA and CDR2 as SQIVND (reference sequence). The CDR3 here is CASSIALRDGYTF. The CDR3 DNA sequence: TGTGCCAGTAGTATAGCCCTCAGGGACGGCTACACCTTC.

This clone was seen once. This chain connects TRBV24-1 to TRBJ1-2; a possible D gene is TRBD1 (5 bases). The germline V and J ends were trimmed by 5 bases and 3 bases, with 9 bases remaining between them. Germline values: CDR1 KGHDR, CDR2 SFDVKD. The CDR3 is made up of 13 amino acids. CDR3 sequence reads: CATSAGPDYGYTF. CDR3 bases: TGTGCCACCAGTGCGGGACCAGACTATGGCTACACCTTC.

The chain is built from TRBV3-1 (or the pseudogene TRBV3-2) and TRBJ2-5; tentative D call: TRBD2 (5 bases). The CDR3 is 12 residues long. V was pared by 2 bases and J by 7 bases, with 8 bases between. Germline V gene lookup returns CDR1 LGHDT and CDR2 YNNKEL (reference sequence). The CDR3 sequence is CASSQSRGTQYF. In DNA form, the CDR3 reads TGTGCCAGCAGCCAAAGTCGGGGGACCCAGTACTTC.

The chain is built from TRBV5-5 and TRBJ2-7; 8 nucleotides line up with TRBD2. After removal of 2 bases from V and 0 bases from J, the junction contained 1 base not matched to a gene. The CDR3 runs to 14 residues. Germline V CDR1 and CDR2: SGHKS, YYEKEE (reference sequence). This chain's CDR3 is CASSFLAGSYEQYF. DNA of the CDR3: TGTGCCAGCAGCTTTCTAGCGGGCTCCTACGAGCAGTACTTC.

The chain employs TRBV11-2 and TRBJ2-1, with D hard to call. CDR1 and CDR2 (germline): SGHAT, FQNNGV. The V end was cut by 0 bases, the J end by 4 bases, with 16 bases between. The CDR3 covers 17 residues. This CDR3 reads CASSLEYAAQPYNEQFF. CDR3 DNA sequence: TGTGCCAGCAGCTTAGAATACGCGGCGCAGCCATACAATGAGCAGTTCTTC.

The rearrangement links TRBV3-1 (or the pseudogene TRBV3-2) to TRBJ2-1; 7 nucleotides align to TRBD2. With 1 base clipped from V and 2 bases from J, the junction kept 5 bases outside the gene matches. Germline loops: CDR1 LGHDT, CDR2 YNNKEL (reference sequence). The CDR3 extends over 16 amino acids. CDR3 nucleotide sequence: TGTGCCAGCAGCCAAGGGGGGGGTCCTACCTACAATGAGCAGTTCTTC. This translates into CASSQGGGPTYNEQFF.

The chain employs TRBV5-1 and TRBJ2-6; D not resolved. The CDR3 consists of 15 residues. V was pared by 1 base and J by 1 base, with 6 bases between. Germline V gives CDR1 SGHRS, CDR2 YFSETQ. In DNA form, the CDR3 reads TGCGCCAGCAGCTTGACCGGGTCTGGGGCCAACGTCCTGACTTTC. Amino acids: CASSLTGSGANVLTF.

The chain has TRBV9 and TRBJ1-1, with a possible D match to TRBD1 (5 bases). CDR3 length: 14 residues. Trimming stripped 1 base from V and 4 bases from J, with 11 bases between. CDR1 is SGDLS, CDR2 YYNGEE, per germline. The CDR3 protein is CASSVTGLRTEAFF. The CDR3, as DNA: TGTGCCAGCAGCGTAACAGGCCTTCGCACTGAAGCTTTCTTT. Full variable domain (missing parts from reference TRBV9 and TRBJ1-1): DSGVTQTPKHLITATGQRVTLRCSPRSGDLSVYWYQQSLDQGLQFLIQYYNGEERAKGNILERFSAQQFPDLHSELNLSSLELGDSALYFCASSVTGLRTEAFFGQGTRLTVV.

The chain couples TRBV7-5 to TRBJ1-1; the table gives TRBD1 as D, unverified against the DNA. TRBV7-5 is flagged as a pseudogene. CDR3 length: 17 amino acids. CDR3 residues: CVRSLVCLGRVNTEAFF. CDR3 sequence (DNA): TGTGTCAGAAGCTTAGTTTGCTTGGGCAGGGTGAACACTGAAGCTTTCTTT.

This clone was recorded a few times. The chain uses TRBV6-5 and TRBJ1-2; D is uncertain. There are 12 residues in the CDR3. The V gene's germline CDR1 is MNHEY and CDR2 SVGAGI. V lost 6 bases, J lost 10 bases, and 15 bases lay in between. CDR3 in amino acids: CASSLIGSDYTF. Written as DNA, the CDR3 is TGTGCCAGCAGCTTAATCGGGTCCGACTACACCTTC.

DNA for the CDR3: TGTGCCAGCAGCCCCGGGGTAGGCCCAGATACGCAGTATTTT. It is translated as CASSPGVGPDTQYF. The chain recombines TRBV7-3 with TRBJ2-3, with D perhaps TRBD2 (5 bases). The CDR3 consists of 14 residues. V gave up 5 bases and J gave up 4 bases, with 13 bases separating them. Germline CDR1 and CDR2: SGHTA and FQGTGA.

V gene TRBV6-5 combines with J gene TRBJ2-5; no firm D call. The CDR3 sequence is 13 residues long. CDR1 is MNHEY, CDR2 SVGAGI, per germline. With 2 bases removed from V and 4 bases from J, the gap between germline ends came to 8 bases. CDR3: CASSYTPGETQYF. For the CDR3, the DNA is TGTGCCAGCAGTTACACACCCGGAGAGACCCAGTACTTC.

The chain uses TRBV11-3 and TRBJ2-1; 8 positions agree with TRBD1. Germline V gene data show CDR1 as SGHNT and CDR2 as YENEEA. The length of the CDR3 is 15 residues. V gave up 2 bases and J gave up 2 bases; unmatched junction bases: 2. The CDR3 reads CASSLRTGPYNEQFF. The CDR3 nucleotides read TGTGCCAGCAGCTTACGGACAGGGCCCTACAATGAGCAGTTCTTC.

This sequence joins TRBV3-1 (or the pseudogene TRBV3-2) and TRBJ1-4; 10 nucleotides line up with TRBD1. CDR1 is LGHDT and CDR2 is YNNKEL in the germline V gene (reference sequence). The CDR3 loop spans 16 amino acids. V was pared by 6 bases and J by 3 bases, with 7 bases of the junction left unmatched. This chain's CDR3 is CASSGGQGISNEKLFF. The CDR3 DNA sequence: TGTGCCAGCAGTGGGGGACAGGGGATATCTAATGAAAAACTGTTTTTT.